This T cell receptor (beta chain) was sequenced for a study of T-cell reconstitution after alpha-beta-depleted transplantation in children. Study observations and caveats: Counts and diversity of T cells one year after transplant came mostly from newly produced T cells.

This clonotype was found many times. Its specificity is unknown. Unique molecular identifiers were incorporated when the TCRbeta library was constructed. TCRdb ran MiXCR on the PCR reads and lists one entry per CDR3 protein. In the table there are about 340,000 distinct CDR3 sequences, under 20% of which are singletons. This sequence was found in a male patient aged 2 to 9 who had a stem cell transplant for acute lymphoblastic leukemia, so the T cells may come from the graft donor. Sample: PBMCs, mostly from graft donor cells, taken 360 days after TCRalphabeta/CD19-depleted stem cell transplant.

CDR3 sequence: CASSSPDTLNTEAFF. The CDR3 DNA is TGTGCCAGCAGTTCCCCGGACACCTTGAACACTGAAGCTTTCTTT. The chain carries TRBV12-3 or TRBV12-4 and TRBJ1-1, with D perhaps matching TRBD1 (5 bases). The ends were cut back, 4 bases at V and 0 bases at J, with 12 bases in the middle. The CDR3 has 15 amino acids.